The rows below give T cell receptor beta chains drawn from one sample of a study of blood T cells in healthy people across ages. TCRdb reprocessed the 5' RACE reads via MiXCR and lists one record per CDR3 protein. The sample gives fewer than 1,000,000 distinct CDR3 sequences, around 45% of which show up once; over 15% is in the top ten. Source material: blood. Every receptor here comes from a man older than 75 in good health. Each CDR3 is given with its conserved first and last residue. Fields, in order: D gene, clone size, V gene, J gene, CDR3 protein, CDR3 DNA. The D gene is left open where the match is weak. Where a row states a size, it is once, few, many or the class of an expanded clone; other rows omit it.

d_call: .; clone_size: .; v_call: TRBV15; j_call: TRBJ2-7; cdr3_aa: CATSRDRNYEQYF; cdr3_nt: TGTGCCACCAGCAGAGATAGAAACTACGAGCAGTACTTC
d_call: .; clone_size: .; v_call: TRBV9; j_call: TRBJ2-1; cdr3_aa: CASSVSAFPYNEQFF; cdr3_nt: TGTGCCAGCAGCGTGTCGGCCTTCCCCTACAATGAGCAGTTCTTC
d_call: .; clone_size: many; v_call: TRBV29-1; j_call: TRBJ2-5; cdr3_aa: CSVEGTQYF; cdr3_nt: TGCAGCGTTGAGGGGACCCAGTACTTC
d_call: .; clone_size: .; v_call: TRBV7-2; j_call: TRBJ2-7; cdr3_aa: CASSLDGSPSYEQYF; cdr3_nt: TGTGCCAGCAGCTTAGACGGGAGCCCCTCCTACGAGCAGTACTTC
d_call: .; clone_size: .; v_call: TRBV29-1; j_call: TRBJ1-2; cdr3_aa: CSVQQMVSGYTF; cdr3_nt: TGCAGCGTCCAACAAATGGTTTCTGGCTACACCTTC
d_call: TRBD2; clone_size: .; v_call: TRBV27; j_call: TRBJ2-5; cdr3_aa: CASSPYRTSGRGNEQYF; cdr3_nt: TGTGCCAGCAGTCCCTACCGGACTAGCGGGAGGGGCAATGAGCAGTACTTC
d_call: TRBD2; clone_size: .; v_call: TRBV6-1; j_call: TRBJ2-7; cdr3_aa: CASSEIGGSSYNEQYF; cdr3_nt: TGTGCCAGCAGTGAAATCGGGGGGAGCTCCTACAATGAGCAGTACTTC
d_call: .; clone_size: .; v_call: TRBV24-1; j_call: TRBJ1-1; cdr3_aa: CATREEGMNTEAFF; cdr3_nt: TGTGCCACCAGGGAAGAAGGGATGAACACTGAAGCTTTCTTT
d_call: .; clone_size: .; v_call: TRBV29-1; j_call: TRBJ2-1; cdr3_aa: CSVVEGLSYNEQFF; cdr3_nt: TGCAGCGTTGTTGAGGGCCTCTCCTACAATGAGCAGTTCTTC
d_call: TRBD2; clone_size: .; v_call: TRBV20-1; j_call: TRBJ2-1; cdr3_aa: CSARDLRLAGRGWDEQFF; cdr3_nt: TGCAGTGCTAGAGATCTAAGACTAGCGGGGCGAGGTTGGGATGAGCAGTTCTTC
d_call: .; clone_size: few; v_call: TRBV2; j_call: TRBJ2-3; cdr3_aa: CASKLAPPTDTQYF; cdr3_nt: TGTGCCAGCAAGCTAGCCCCCCCCACAGATACGCAGTATTTT
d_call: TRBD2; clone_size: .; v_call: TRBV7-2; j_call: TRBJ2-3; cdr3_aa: CASSPRLASTDTQYF; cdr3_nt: TGTGCCAGCAGCCCGAGACTAGCTAGCACAGATACGCAGTATTTT
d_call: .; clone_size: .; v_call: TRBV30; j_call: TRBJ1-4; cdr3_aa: CAWGSGASNEKLFF; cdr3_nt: TGTGCCTGGGGGTCAGGGGCGAGTAATGAAAAACTGTTTTTT
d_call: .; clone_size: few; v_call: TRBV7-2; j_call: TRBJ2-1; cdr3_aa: CASSFKSGDEQFF; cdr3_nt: TGTGCCAGCAGCTTCAAGTCGGGCGATGAGCAGTTCTTC
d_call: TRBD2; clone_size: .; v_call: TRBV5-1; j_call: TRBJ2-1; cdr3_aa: CASSLGGTSGTHNEQFF; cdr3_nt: TGCGCCAGCAGCTTGGGCGGGACTAGCGGCACACACAATGAGCAGTTCTTC
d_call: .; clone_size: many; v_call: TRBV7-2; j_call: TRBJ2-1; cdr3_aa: CASSIVADSYNEQFF; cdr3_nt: TGTGCCAGCAGCATAGTGGCGGACTCCTACAATGAGCAGTTCTTC
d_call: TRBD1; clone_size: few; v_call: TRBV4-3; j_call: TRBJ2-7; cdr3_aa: CASSQDRGQGSEQYF; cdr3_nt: TGCGCCAGCAGCCAAGATCGGGGACAGGGTTCCGAGCAGTACTTC
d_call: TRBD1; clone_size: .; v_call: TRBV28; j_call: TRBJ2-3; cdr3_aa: CAIRGRTDTQYF; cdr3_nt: TGTGCCATCAGGGGGCGCACAGATACGCAGTATTTT
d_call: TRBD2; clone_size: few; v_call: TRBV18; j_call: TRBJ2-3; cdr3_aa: CASSQREGSTDTQYF; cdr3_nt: TGTGCCAGCTCACAAAGGGAGGGGAGCACAGATACGCAGTATTTT
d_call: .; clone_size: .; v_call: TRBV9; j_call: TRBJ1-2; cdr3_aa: CASSVNANYGYTF; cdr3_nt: TGTGCCAGCAGCGTTAACGCTAACTATGGCTACACCTTC
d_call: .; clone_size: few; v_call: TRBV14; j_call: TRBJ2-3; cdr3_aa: CASSPLLTGGTQYF; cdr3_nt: TGTGCCAGCAGCCCGTTACTAACCGGAGGCACGCAGTATTTT
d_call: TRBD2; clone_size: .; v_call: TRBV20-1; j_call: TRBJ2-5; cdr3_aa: CSARGGGGAELTEETQYF; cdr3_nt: TGCAGTGCTAGAGGCGGCGGGGGGGCCGAATTAACCGAAGAGACCCAGTACTTC
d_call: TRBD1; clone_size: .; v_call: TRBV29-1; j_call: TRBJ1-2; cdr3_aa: CSVEWTGGGGYTF; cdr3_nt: TGCAGCGTTGAATGGACAGGGGGCGGAGGCTACACCTTC
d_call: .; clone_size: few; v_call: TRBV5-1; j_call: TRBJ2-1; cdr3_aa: CASSSRAQEDEQFF; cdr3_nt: TGCGCCAGCAGCTCTCGGGCCCAGGAGGATGAGCAGTTCTTC
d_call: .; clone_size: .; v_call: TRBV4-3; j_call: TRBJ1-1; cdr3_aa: CAGSPGTYSTEAFF; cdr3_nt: TGCGCCGGCAGCCCAGGGACTTATAGCACTGAAGCTTTCTTT
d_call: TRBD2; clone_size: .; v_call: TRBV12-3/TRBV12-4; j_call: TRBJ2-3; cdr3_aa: CASSFSGGTGDTQYF; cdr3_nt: TGTGCCAGCAGTTTTAGCGGGGGCACTGGAGATACGCAGTATTTT
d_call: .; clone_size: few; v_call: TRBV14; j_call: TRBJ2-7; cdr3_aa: CASSRRRLDEQYF; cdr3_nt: TGTGCCAGCAGCCGGAGGAGGCTCGACGAGCAGTACTTC
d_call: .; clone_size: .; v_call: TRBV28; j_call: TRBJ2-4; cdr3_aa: CASSLISADPGAKNIQYF; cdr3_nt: TGTGCCAGCAGTTTAATATCCGCGGACCCGGGAGCCAAAAACATTCAGTACTTC
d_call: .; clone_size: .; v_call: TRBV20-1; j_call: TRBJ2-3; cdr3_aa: CSASRSRDGSPDTQYF; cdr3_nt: TGCAGTGCTAGTCGCTCGAGGGACGGGAGCCCAGATACGCAGTATTTT
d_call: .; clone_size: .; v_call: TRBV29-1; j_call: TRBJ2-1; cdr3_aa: CSVEAQTYNEQFF; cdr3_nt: TGCAGCGTTGAAGCCCAGACCTACAATGAGCAGTTCTTC
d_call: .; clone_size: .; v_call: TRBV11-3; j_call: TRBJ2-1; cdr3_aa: CASSLGNSGVKFF; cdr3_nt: TGTGCCAGCAGCTTAGGTAATTCGGGAGTGAAGTTCTTC
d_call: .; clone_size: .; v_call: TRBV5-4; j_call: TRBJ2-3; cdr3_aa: CASSPEKPDTQYF; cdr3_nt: TGTGCCAGCAGCCCAGAAAAGCCAGATACGCAGTATTTT
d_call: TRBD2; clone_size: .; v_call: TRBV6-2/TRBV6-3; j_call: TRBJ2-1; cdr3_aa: CASSYPSNWREIQETQFF; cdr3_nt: TGTGCCAGCAGTTACCCCAGTAACTGGCGGGAGATCCAAGAGACCCAGTTCTTC
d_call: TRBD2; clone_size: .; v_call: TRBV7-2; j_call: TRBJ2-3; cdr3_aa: CASSLEASGRNTDTQYF; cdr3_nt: TGTGCCAGCAGCTTAGAGGCTAGCGGGAGGAACACAGATACGCAGTATTTT
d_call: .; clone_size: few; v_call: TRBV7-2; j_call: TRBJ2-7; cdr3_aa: CASSLSPGQGLEEQYF; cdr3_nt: TGTGCCAGCAGCTTGTCCCCCGGGCAGGGGTTGGAGGAGCAGTACTTC
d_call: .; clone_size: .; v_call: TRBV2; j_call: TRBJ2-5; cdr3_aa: CAGSFDPTRQETQYF; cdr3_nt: TGTGCCGGCAGTTTTGACCCGACTAGACAAGAGACCCAGTACTTC
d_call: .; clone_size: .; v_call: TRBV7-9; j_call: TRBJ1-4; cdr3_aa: CASSSLTEYNEKLFF; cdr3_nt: TGTGCCAGCAGCTCCCTGACAGAGTATAATGAAAAACTGTTTTTT
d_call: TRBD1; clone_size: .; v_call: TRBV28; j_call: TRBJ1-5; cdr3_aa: CASRSGQGLVQPQHF; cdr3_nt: TGTGCCAGCAGGTCGGGACAGGGTTTGGTCCAGCCCCAGCATTTT
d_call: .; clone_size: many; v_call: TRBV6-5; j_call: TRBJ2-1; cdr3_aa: CASSYLRTPSYNEQFF; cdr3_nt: TGTGCCAGCAGTTACCTCAGGACTCCCTCCTACAATGAGCAGTTCTTC
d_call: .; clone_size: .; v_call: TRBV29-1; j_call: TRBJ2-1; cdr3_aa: CGAITLGRYNEQFF; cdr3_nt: TGCGGCGCAATTACTTTAGGGCGCTACAATGAGCAGTTCTTC
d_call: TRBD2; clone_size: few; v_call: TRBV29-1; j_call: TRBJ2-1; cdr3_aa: CSGKHPGLAGGGRSYNEQFF; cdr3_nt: TGCAGCGGAAAACATCCGGGACTAGCGGGAGGGGGCCGATCCTACAATGAGCAGTTCTTC